Sequencing of this TCR beta chain was carried out in a study of OX40 agonist ivuxolimab in advanced cancers. Study as a whole: Partial responses, seen in three patients, involved one hepatocellular carcinoma and two cutaneous melanomas.

Details on this clone: The antigen is unknown.

Here immunoSEQ multiplex PCR was the method, and the copy in TCRdb shows in-frame clones only, minus some. The table shows under 50,000 clones, with approximately 80% occurring only once. The study's findings and limits: Antigen specificity of clonally expanded peripheral T cells was not established. Dose levels from 0.1 to 3.0 mg/kg saw CD4+ and CD8+ blood T cells expand clonally by week 6.

The CDR3 runs 15 residues. CDR1 SEHNR and CDR2 FQNEAQ come from the germline V gene (reference sequence). Unmatched junction bases numbered 4, after V lost 1 base and J lost 4 bases. The material was CD4+ or CD8+ T cells sorted from blood, obtained in a trial of the OX40 agonist ivuxolimab. The origin of this receptor is an adult with an advanced solid tumor such as melanoma, head and neck, liver or kidney cancer. The rearrangement joins TRBV7-9 to TRBJ2-5; TRBD2 matches 9 bases. The CDR3 is CASSLVPSGTETQYF. In nucleotides, the CDR3 is TGTGCCAGCAGCTTAGTGCCTAGCGGGACAGAGACCCAGTACTTC.